Below, 25 T cell receptor beta chains from the same sample are listed, as sequenced in a study of blood T cell repertoires in COVID-19 (dated by TCRdb to the early 2020s). The library was built by means of the immunoSEQ multiplex PCR assay. The clones in this table, taken by TCRdb from immuneACCESS, are in-frame only. Not every clone is retained; where verified, under half of the shortfall comes from an unresolved V gene, and the cause of the rest is unknown. The sample table lists some 57,000 clones, around 91% of them with a count of one. About 13% of the sample is taken by the ten largest. The sequencing input was peripheral blood. The receptor set was obtained from a man aged 55 to 70 with active COVID-19.

This chain links TRBV5-6 with TRBJ2-4; D may be TRBD1 (5 bases). CDR3 length: 15 amino acids. The V end was cut by 5 bases, the J end by 4 bases, with 16 bases between. Germline V gene data show CDR1 as SGHDT and CDR2 as YYEEEE. CDR3 protein: CASSLGQGPKNIQYF. In DNA form, the CDR3 reads TGTGCCAGCAGTCTCGGGCAGGGCCCAAAAAACATTCAGTACTTC. Supplemented by reference TRBV5-6 and TRBJ2-4, the full variable domain reads DAGVTQSPTHLIKTRGQQVTLRCSPKSGHDTVSWYQQALGQGPQFIFQYYEEEERQRGNFPDRFSGHQFPNYSSELNVNALLLGDSALYLCASSLGQGPKNIQYFGAGTRLSVL.

The rearrangement joins TRBV27 to TRBJ2-2; TRBD1 matches 7 bases. CDR3 length: 17 residues. Trimming at V came to 2 bases and at J to 0 bases, leaving 6 bases not matched to a gene. Germline values: CDR1 MNHEY, CDR2 SMNVEV (reference sequence). The CDR3 nucleotides are TGTGCCAGCAGTTTACCCAGGGACAGCTCGAACACCGGGGAGCTGTTTTTT. Translated, it gives CASSLPRDSSNTGELFF.

The rearrangement joins TRBV6-6 to TRBJ2-7; TRBD1 aligns across 11 bases. Germline-derived CDR1 and CDR2 are MNHNY and SVGAGI (reference sequence). The CDR3 runs to 15 residues. V trimming: 5 bases; J trimming: 5 bases; junction bases outside the gene matches: 8. The CDR3 protein is CASSPPGQGGHEQYF. CDR3 coding DNA: TGTGCCAGCAGTCCACCGGGACAGGGGGGTCACGAGCAGTACTTC.

This rearrangement joins TRBV9 to TRBJ2-6; 7 positions agree with TRBD1. The V and J ends lost 6 bases and 0 bases, in that order; junction bases with no gene match: 6. Germline V gene data show CDR1 as SGDLS and CDR2 as YYNGEE. The length of the CDR3 is 16 residues. The CDR3 bases are TGTGCCAGCACCTCACAGGGGAGCTCTGGGGCCAACGTCCTGACTTTC. Its translation is CASTSQGSSGANVLTF.

V usage is TRBV2 and J usage is TRBJ2-3, with D possibly being TRBD2 (5 bases). Germline V gene lookup returns CDR1 SNHLY and CDR2 FYNNEI. The V end lost 7 bases, the J end lost 1 base, and 9 bases lay between the germline ends. This CDR3 spans 13 amino acids. The CDR3 DNA reads TGTGCCAGCAACGGGATAGGCACAGATACGCAGTATTTT. This codes for CASNGIGTDTQYF.

The chain joins TRBV6-5 to TRBJ2-5; 9 nucleotides align to TRBD1. V trimming: 7 bases; J trimming: 12 bases; junction bases outside the gene matches: 9. CDR1 is MNHEY, CDR2 SVGAGI, per germline. This CDR3 is built from 12 residues. For the CDR3, the DNA is TGTGCCAGCATTGGACAGGGGCTGCGGGAGTACTTC. This encodes CASIGQGLREYF.

The chain links TRBV28 to TRBJ2-6, with D possibly TRBD1 on 6 matching bases. V lost 5 bases and J 0 bases, leaving 17 bases between the germline ends. CDR1 and CDR2 (germline): MDHEN, SYDVKM. CDR3 length equals 18 residues. The CDR3 DNA is TGTGCCAGCAGTCCCCCGGGGACAAGGGGCTCTGGGGCCAACGTCCTGACTTTC. This encodes CASSPPGTRGSGANVLTF.

This clone was picked up one time. The V and J genes are TRBV6-2 or TRBV6-3 and TRBJ2-7, with TRBD2 matching over 14 bases. There are 15 residues in the CDR3. Germline V gene sequence: CDR1 MNHEY, CDR2 SVGEGT. V trimming: 5 bases; J trimming: 2 bases; junction bases outside the gene matches: 2. CDR3 coding DNA: TGTGCCAGCAGTGCGGGACTAGCGGGAGCCTACGAGCAGTACTTC. Protein product: CASSAGLAGAYEQYF.

This clone has just one count. The chain carries TRBV11-2 and TRBJ2-2; tentatively, D is TRBD1 (6 bases). With 0 bases removed from V and 7 bases from J, the gap between germline ends came to 12 bases. Germline V lookup: CDR1 SGHAT, CDR2 FQNNGV. The CDR3 is 15 residues long. The CDR3 region is CASSLDWGQSGELFF. The DNA for the CDR3 is TGTGCCAGCAGCTTAGACTGGGGGCAGAGCGGGGAGCTGTTTTTT.

V gene TRBV7-9 combines with J gene TRBJ2-7, with D unclear. V lost 9 bases and J lost 2, with 11 bases in between. Germline loops: CDR1 SEHNR, CDR2 FQNEAQ (reference sequence). The CDR3 is made up of 12 amino acids. The CDR3 nucleotides are TGTGCCAGTGCACAGAGTACCTACGAGCAGTACTTC. It translates to CASAQSTYEQYF.

This clone was observed at least ten times. V and J are TRBV28 and TRBJ1-6; TRBD1 is a possible D gene (5 bases). V lost 5 bases to trimming and J lost 6 bases, with 17 bases between them. The CDR3 is 16 residues long. Germline V gene data show CDR1 as MDHEN and CDR2 as SYDVKM. Here the CDR3 reads CASSADQGLRNSPLHF. The CDR3 nucleotides read TGTGCCAGCAGTGCGGATCAGGGACTGCGTAATTCACCCCTCCACTTT.

The chain uses TRBV20-1 and TRBJ2-1; TRBD2 matches 9 bases. The V and J ends lost 3 bases and 3 bases, in that order; junction bases with no gene match: 12. Germline values: CDR1 DFQATT, CDR2 SNEGSKA (reference sequence). The CDR3 loop spans 17 amino acids. The chain's CDR3 is CSASIGLAGRDYNEQFF. CDR3 coding DNA: TGCAGTGCTAGTATAGGGCTAGCGGGACGAGACTACAATGAGCAGTTCTTC.

The chain combines TRBV3-1 (or the pseudogene TRBV3-2) with TRBJ2-2; 14 bases map to TRBD2. Germline V gives CDR1 LGHDT, CDR2 YNNKEL (reference sequence). The CDR3 consists of 18 residues. Trimming removed 4 bases from V and 0 bases from J; junction bases left unmatched: 4. CDR3 sequence (DNA): TGTGCCAGCAGCCTCGGACTAGCGGGGGGATCGAACACCGGGGAGCTGTTTTTT. Translation: CASSLGLAGGSNTGELFF.

In this sample, this clone turned up a few times. The gene calls are TRBV7-3 and TRBJ2-1, with 14 bases matching TRBD2. CDR1 is SGHTA and CDR2 is FQGTGA in the germline V gene. Germline trimming cut 2 bases from V and 4 bases from J; bases unmatched to any gene: 7. The CDR3 totals 18 residues. As DNA, the CDR3 is TGTGCCAGCAGCTTACTCGGGACTAGCGGGGGACCATACAATGAGCAGTTCTTC. It yields the protein CASSLLGTSGGPYNEQFF.

J is TRBJ2-2 and V is TRBV20-1, with D possibly matching TRBD2 (5 bases). Per germline, CDR1 DFQATT and CDR2 SNEGSKA (reference sequence). The length of the CDR3 is 15 residues. Deletions cut 3 bases from V and 5 bases from J, with 16 bases between. As DNA, the CDR3 is TGCAGTGCTAGTGCCCTAGCTCCTCGGACCGGGGAGCTGTTTTTT. This translates into CSASALAPRTGELFF.

The V gene is TRBV24-1, the J gene TRBJ2-1; TRBD2 matches 9 bases. Trimming removed 9 bases from V and 7 bases from J; junction bases left unmatched: 9. The length of the CDR3 is 14 residues. CDR1 and CDR2 from the germline V gene are KGHDR and SFDVKD. The CDR3 DNA reads TGTGCCACCGAGGAGAGCGGGAGGTATAATGAGCAGTTCTTC. This encodes CATEESGRYNEQFF.

This clone has a single count. The chain combines TRBV29-1 with TRBJ2-3; a possible D gene is TRBD1 (6 bases). The CDR3 loop spans 13 amino acids. Germline V gene data show CDR1 as SQVTM and CDR2 as ANQGSEA. The CDR3 reads CGLTTGSTDTQYF. Written as DNA, the CDR3 is TGCGGTTTAACCACAGGGAGCACAGATACGCAGTATTTT.

CDR3 in amino acids: CASSSEGNTIYF. DNA for the CDR3: TGTGCCAGCAGTTCGGAGGGAAACACCATATATTTT. The rearrangement joins TRBV3-1 (or the pseudogene TRBV3-2) to TRBJ1-3; D gene uncertain. The CDR3 is 12 amino acids. Germline V lookup: CDR1 LGHDT, CDR2 YNNKEL (reference sequence). Trimming removed 6 bases at V and 4 bases at J, with 7 bases between.

The chain couples TRBV11-2 to TRBJ2-7; 7 bases match TRBD1. This CDR3 comprises 15 residues. The germline V gene encodes CDR1 SGHAT and CDR2 FQNNGV. V lost 5 bases to trimming and J lost 3 bases; unmatched junction nucleotides: 10. The CDR3 sequence is CASSPLTGQIYEQYF. CDR3 DNA: TGTGCCAGCAGCCCCCTAACGGGACAGATCTACGAGCAGTACTTC. Together with reference TRBV11-2 and TRBJ2-7, the CDR3 gives the full variable domain: EAGVAQSPRYKIIEKRQSVAFWCNPISGHATLYWYQQILGQGPKLLIQFQNNGVVDDSQLPKDRFSAERLKGVDSTLKIQPAKLEDSAVYLCASSPLTGQIYEQYFGPGTRLTVT.

The V gene is TRBV3-1 (or the pseudogene TRBV3-2), the J gene TRBJ2-5; 8 nucleotides agree with TRBD2. This CDR3 is 15 amino acids long. Germline CDR1 LGHDT, CDR2 YNNKEL (reference sequence). V lost 4 bases, J lost 5 bases, and 9 bases stayed unmatched. The CDR3 nucleotides read TGTGCCAGCAGCCGAGCCGGGGGGGCCGGGGAGACCCAGTACTTC. Translation gives CASSRAGGAGETQYF.

The rearrangement links TRBV6-1 to TRBJ1-2; D not certain. V lost 0 bases and J lost 5, with 13 bases in between. Germline V lookup: CDR1 MNHNS, CDR2 SASEGT. CDR3 length equals 15 residues. The CDR3 nucleotides are TGTGCCAGCAGTGAAGCATTGAGGGTGTGGTATGGCTACACCTTC. This translates into CASSEALRVWYGYTF.

There are a few counts of this clone. CDR3 coding DNA: TGTGCCAGCAGCACTGAAAACCGGGGCACCGGGGAGCTGTTTTTT. Protein: CASSTENRGTGELFF. The chain combines TRBV6-5 with TRBJ2-2; D is possibly TRBD2 (5 bases). Per germline, CDR1 MNHEY and CDR2 SVGAGI. Trimming left V 6 bases short and J 4 bases short, with 15 bases between. CDR3 length: 15 amino acids.

The rearrangement links TRBV6-5 to TRBJ1-2; tentative D call: TRBD1 (5 bases). CDR3 length equals 14 residues. The V end was cut by 7 bases, the J end by 4 bases, with 16 bases between. Germline CDR1 reads MNHEY; CDR2 reads SVGAGI. CDR3 protein: CASTEQGHLYGYTF. CDR3 sequence (DNA): TGTGCCAGCACCGAACAAGGACACCTCTATGGCTACACCTTC.

V usage is TRBV6-4 and J usage is TRBJ2-3; 11 positions match TRBD2. This CDR3 region has 15 residues. V shed 3 bases, J shed 1 base, and the junction held 0 bases outside the gene matches. CDR1 is MRHNA and CDR2 is SNTAGT in the germline V gene. The CDR3, as DNA: TGTGCCAGCAGTGAGACTAGCGGGGGCACAGATACGCAGTATTTT. It is translated as CASSETSGGTDTQYF.

This rearrangement joins TRBV27 to TRBJ2-7; TRBD1 aligns across 7 bases. Germline V CDR1 and CDR2: MNHEY, SMNVEV (reference sequence). The CDR3 extends over 13 amino acids. Losses at the gene ends were 4 bases for V and 2 bases for J; bases not matched to a gene: 2. The CDR3 protein is CASSWDSTYEQYF. CDR3 DNA sequence: TGTGCCAGCAGTTGGGACAGCACCTACGAGCAGTACTTC.